This is a list of T cell receptor beta chains from one sample in a study of shared clonotypes between healthy human individuals. TCRdb keeps only in-frame clones here, not all; method: immunoSEQ multiplex PCR. The sample contains hundreds of thousands of clones, around 80% of which appear only once. Material for sequencing was PBMCs. These receptors were collected from a middle-aged woman in good health. Some clones in this sample may be carry-over from other donors' samples. Each CDR3 is given with its conserved first and last residue. The D gene is left open where the match is weak. The size field is filled for only some rows; it gives once, few, many or a size class.

V gene: TRBV5-6; J gene: TRBJ2-7; D gene: TRBD2; clone size: few; CDR3 protein: CASSEGLAGWPPEQYF; CDR3 DNA: TGTGCCAGCAGCGAGGGACTAGCGGGATGGCCGCCCGAGCAGTACTTC
V gene: TRBV2; J gene: TRBJ1-6; D gene: TRBD1; clone size: NA; CDR3 protein: CASSGQGADNSPLHF; CDR3 DNA: TGTGCCAGCAGTGGACAGGGGGCAGATAATTCACCCCTCCACTTT
V gene: TRBV4-2; J gene: TRBJ1-1; D gene: NA; clone size: NA; CDR3 protein: CASSQGAWTEAFF; CDR3 DNA: TGTGCCAGCAGCCAGGGGGCCTGGACTGAAGCTTTCTTT
V gene: TRBV10-3; J gene: TRBJ2-2; D gene: NA; clone size: few; CDR3 protein: CAMLSGSNTGELFF; CDR3 DNA: TGTGCCATGTTAAGCGGGTCGAACACCGGGGAGCTGTTTTTT
V gene: TRBV7-2; J gene: TRBJ2-7; D gene: TRBD1; clone size: once; CDR3 protein: CASSSGQHEQYF; CDR3 DNA: TGTGCCAGCAGCTCGGGACAGCACGAGCAGTACTTC
V gene: TRBV15; J gene: TRBJ2-1; D gene: TRBD2; clone size: NA; CDR3 protein: CATSREPPSGAYNEQFF; CDR3 DNA: TGTGCCACCAGCAGAGAACCCCCTAGCGGGGCGTACAATGAGCAGTTCTTC
V gene: TRBV4-2; J gene: TRBJ2-7; D gene: NA; clone size: NA; CDR3 protein: CASSQDHSEQYF; CDR3 DNA: TGTGCCAGCAGCCAAGATCATAGCGAGCAATACTTC
V gene: TRBV7-8; J gene: TRBJ2-5; D gene: TRBD2; clone size: once; CDR3 protein: CASSLQPSSGFQETQYF; CDR3 DNA: TGTGCCAGCAGCTTACAGCCATCTAGCGGCTTCCAAGAGACCCAGTACTTC
V gene: TRBV29-1; J gene: TRBJ1-5; D gene: TRBD1; clone size: few; CDR3 protein: CSVAGQVNQPQHF; CDR3 DNA: TGCAGCGTTGCCGGACAGGTCAATCAGCCCCAGCATTTT
V gene: TRBV29-1; J gene: TRBJ1-1; D gene: NA; clone size: large; CDR3 protein: CSVVLTRGGIEAFF; CDR3 DNA: TGCAGCGTTGTCCTAACCCGGGGTGGGATTGAAGCTTTCTTT
V gene: TRBV7-9; J gene: TRBJ2-7; D gene: NA; clone size: NA; CDR3 protein: CASSSRDGTYEQYF; CDR3 DNA: TGTGCCAGCAGCTCCCGGGACGGTACCTACGAGCAGTACTTC